This is a list of T cell receptor beta chains from one sample in a study of response to subunit inactivated influenza vaccine. TCRdb re-analysed the RT-PCR reads in MiXCR, keeping a single row per CDR3 protein. The repertoire holds fewer than 600,000 distinct CDR3 sequences, with around 7.7% as singletons. The material sequenced was PBMCs from blood, taken about 24 months after vaccination. The receptor source for this set is a man between 50 and 69 years old who received an inactivated influenza vaccine. Both conserved end residues are part of each CDR3. The D gene is left open where the match is weak. Rows may omit the clone size; those that give it use once, few, many or a size class.

>.|TRBV12-5|TRBJ2-1|.
CASGLEGHEQFF
TGTGCTAGTGGTTTGGAGGGACATGAGCAGTTCTTC
>.|TRBV5-1|TRBJ1-4|.
CASSIQGRSHYQGEKLFF
TGCGCCAGCAGCATACAAGGACGGTCTCACTACCAAGGGGAAAAACTGTTTTTT
>TRBD2|TRBV7-2|TRBJ2-2|many
CASSATSGGTLGELFF
TGTGCCAGCAGCGCCACTAGCGGGGGGACCCTCGGGGAGCTGTTTTTT
>.|TRBV20-1|TRBJ2-6|.
CSAREGHPSGANVLTF
TGCAGTGCTAGAGAGGGACATCCCTCTGGGGCCAACGTCCTGACTTTC
>TRBD2|TRBV3-1|TRBJ2-5|many
CASSRSGLAGGETQYF
TGTGCCAGCAGCCGCTCGGGACTAGCGGGAGGCGAGACCCAGTACTTC
>TRBD2|TRBV5-1|TRBJ2-5|.
CASSLGLAGSETQYF
TGCGCCAGCAGCTTGGGACTAGCGGGGTCTGAGACCCAGTACTTC
>.|TRBV19|TRBJ2-5|.
CASSTSGTKGMTQYF
TGTGCCAGTAGTACCTCCGGGACCAAAGGGATGACCCAGTACTTC
>TRBD2|TRBV18|TRBJ2-1|few
CASSPRSGTTYNEQFF
TGTGCCAGCTCACCGCGTAGCGGGACAACCTACAATGAGCAGTTCTTC
>.|TRBV6-1|TRBJ2-2|.
CASRGLVSGELFF
TGTGCCAGCAGAGGACTGGTGTCCGGGGAGCTGTTTTTT
>.|TRBV25-1|TRBJ2-1|many
CASSGTDNEQFF
TGTGCCAGCAGCGGGACTGACAATGAGCAGTTCTTC
>TRBD1|TRBV5-1|TRBJ1-5|few
CASSSGTGPNQPQHF
TGCGCCAGCAGCTCCGGGACAGGCCCCAATCAGCCCCAGCATTTT
>TRBD2|TRBV9|TRBJ2-3|.
CASSVALAGGALYF
TGTGCCAGCAGCGTAGCGTTGGCGGGGGGCGCCTTGTATTTT
>.|TRBV7-8|TRBJ2-7|few
CASSFPLAGSSYEQYF
TGTGCCAGCAGCTTTCCTTTGGCAGGAAGTTCCTACGAGCAGTACTTC
>TRBD2|TRBV20-1|TRBJ2-7|many
CSASGYGGNYEQYF
TGCAGTGCTAGTGGTTACGGGGGGAACTACGAGCAGTACTTC
>.|TRBV7-2|TRBJ2-1|.
CASSLALSLGGGEQFF
TGTGCCAGCAGCTTAGCGCTATCGCTTGGGGGTGGTGAGCAGTTCTTC
>.|TRBV5-1|TRBJ2-5|many
CASSLGGTEETQYF
TGCGCCAGCAGCTTGGGAGGTACAGAAGAGACCCAGTACTTC
>.|TRBV3-1|TRBJ2-1|.
CASSGAFEQFF
TGTGCCAGCAGCGGGGCGTTTGAGCAGTTCTTC
>.|TRBV6-2/TRBV6-3|TRBJ2-1|.
CASSYGDMRGVGNEQFF
TGTGCCAGCAGTTACGGAGATATGCGGGGAGTCGGGAATGAGCAGTTCTTC
>TRBD2|TRBV20-1|TRBJ2-1|.
CSARDLLAGVMDEQFF
TGCAGTGCTAGAGATTTACTAGCGGGAGTGATGGATGAGCAGTTCTTC
>.|TRBV7-3|TRBJ2-3|many
CASSLSGTNTDTQYF
TGTGCCAGCAGCTTATCCGGGACAAACACAGATACGCAGTATTTT
>.|TRBV28|TRBJ1-2|.
CASTAGDYGYTF
TGTGCCAGCACCGCCGGGGACTATGGCTACACCTTC
>TRBD2|TRBV11-2|TRBJ2-7|.
CASRRGALAGDGEQYF
TGTGCCAGCAGGCGAGGGGCCCTAGCGGGAGATGGGGAGCAGTACTTC
>.|TRBV6-2/TRBV6-3|TRBJ2-1|.
CASSYSSNIYNEQFF
TGTGCCAGCAGTTACTCGAGCAACATCTACAATGAGCAGTTCTTC
>.|TRBV7-6|TRBJ2-3|many
CASSLALGDTQYF
TGTGCCAGCAGCTTAGCCTTGGGGGATACGCAGTATTTT
>.|TRBV20-1|TRBJ1-6|few
CSARGGSVDSPLHF
TGCAGTGCTAGAGGGGGGTCGGTAGATTCACCCCTCCACTTT
>TRBD2|TRBV12-3/TRBV12-4|TRBJ2-1|few
CASSAGTSGNEQFF
TGTGCCAGCAGTGCCGGGACTAGCGGGAATGAGCAGTTCTTC
>.|TRBV7-9|TRBJ1-1|.
CASSPEGAWSTEAFF
TGTGCCAGCAGCCCGGAAGGGGCGTGGAGCACTGAAGCTTTCTTT
>.|TRBV12-3/TRBV12-4|TRBJ2-1|few
CASKSHNEQFF
TGTGCCAGCAAAAGTCACAATGAGCAGTTCTTC
>TRBD2|TRBV12-3/TRBV12-4|TRBJ2-1|many
CASSFPFGRDNEQFF
TGTGCCAGCAGTTTCCCCTTTGGGAGGGACAATGAGCAGTTCTTC
>.|TRBV9|TRBJ1-2|.
CASSLQGHGYTF
TGTGCCAGCAGCCTCCAGGGACATGGCTACACCTTC
>.|TRBV6-5|TRBJ2-7|few
CASSYEAVGYEQYF
TGTGCCAGCAGTTACGAGGCTGTCGGATACGAGCAGTACTTC
>.|TRBV27|TRBJ1-6|many
CASSPSGGYNSPLHF
TGTGCCAGCAGTCCCTCCGGGGGGTATAATTCACCCCTCCACTTT
>TRBD1|TRBV11-2|TRBJ2-2|few
CASVRDRGYGELFF
TGTGCCAGCGTCCGGGACAGGGGGTATGGGGAGCTGTTTTTT
>.|TRBV7-9|TRBJ1-5|.
CASSLATGSSNQPQHF
TGTGCCAGCAGCTTAGCTACAGGGTCTAGCAATCAGCCCCAGCATTTT
>TRBD1|TRBV7-2|TRBJ2-7|few
CASSLWAGQEYF
TGTGCCAGCAGCCTTTGGGCAGGACAGGAGTACTTC
>TRBD1|TRBV20-1|TRBJ1-1|few
CSARSRTGWAEAFF
TGCAGTGCTCGCTCCCGGACAGGATGGGCTGAAGCTTTCTTT
>TRBD2|TRBV5-6|TRBJ2-7|many
CASSFRGTGTSGYEQYF
TGTGCCAGCAGCTTCCGAGGGACCGGGACTAGCGGCTACGAGCAGTACTTC
>TRBD2|TRBV5-1|TRBJ2-1|many
CASRPSTSGSTNEQFF
TGCGCCAGCAGACCAAGCACTAGCGGGAGTACGAATGAGCAGTTCTTC
>.|TRBV12-5|TRBJ2-1|few
CASGFGPEQFF
TGTGCTAGTGGTTTCGGGCCTGAGCAGTTCTTC
>TRBD1|TRBV6-1|TRBJ2-3|.
CASSTISPGQSVRTDTQYF
TGTGCCAGCAGTACCATCTCCCCGGGACAGTCGGTTCGCACAGATACGCAGTATTTT
>.|TRBV11-2|TRBJ2-5|.
CASSRDAGTQYF
TGTGCCAGCAGCCGGGACGCAGGAACCCAGTACTTC
>TRBD1|TRBV28|TRBJ1-4|few
CASRPDRGEGEKLFF
TGTGCCAGCAGACCTGACAGGGGGGAAGGTGAAAAACTGTTTTTT
>TRBD1|TRBV5-1|TRBJ1-1|few
CASSPEGQVNTEAFF
TGCGCCAGCAGCCCAGAGGGACAGGTGAACACTGAAGCTTTCTTT
>.|TRBV12-3/TRBV12-4|TRBJ2-4|many
CASSLALLAKNIQYF
TGTGCCAGCAGTTTGGCACTTCTAGCCAAAAACATTCAGTACTTC